This entry describes one TCR beta chain. Germline loops: CDR1 SGHRS, CDR2 YFSETQ. The CDR3 runs 14 residues. V trimming: 4 bases; J trimming: 7 bases; junction bases outside the gene matches: 8. The source of the sample is a study of cytomegalovirus exposure and HLA in healthy donors. The study ran its PCR with 60 Vbeta and 13 Jbeta primers. Sequenced by immunoSEQ multiplex PCR; TCRdb stores in-frame clones only, minus some. Found here are fewer than 40,000 clones; the top ten clones hold around 1.9%. The sample comprised PBMCs. The V gene is TRBV5-1, the J gene TRBJ1-5; 7 bases match TRBD1. This sequence originates from a woman aged 40 to 49 in good health and CMV-seropositive. The CDR3 protein is CASSPDRVDQPQHF. In DNA, the CDR3 is TGCGCCAGCAGCCCTGACAGGGTAGACCAGCCCCAGCATTTT.